Below, 8 T cell receptor beta chains from the same sample are listed, as sequenced in a study of blood T cell repertoires in COVID-19. Clones were read by immunoSEQ multiplex PCR, and TCRdb kept only the in-frame ones, dropping some. The sample lists about 190,000 clones, just under 85% seen once, with 5.1% in the top ten. The source material was peripheral blood. These receptors all stem from a woman in her 70s with active or convalescent COVID-19.

This chain links TRBV10-1 with TRBJ1-1; 9 nucleotides match TRBD1. Germline values: CDR1 WNHNN, CDR2 SYGVQD (reference sequence). The J segment lost 8 bases and the V segment lost 1 base, leaving 8 bases of the junction unmatched. There are 15 residues in the CDR3. CDR3: CASSELGQGSGEAFF. The CDR3 nucleotides are TGCGCCAGCAGTGAGTTAGGACAGGGGTCCGGAGAAGCTTTCTTT.

J is TRBJ2-1 and V is TRBV9, with 8 bases matching TRBD2. This CDR3 has 16 amino acids. In germline, CDR1 is SGDLS, CDR2 YYNGEE. Trimming took 3 bases from V and 4 from J; bases not matched to a gene: 9. The CDR3 loop is CASSASGTSGYNEQFF. In DNA form, the CDR3 reads TGTGCCAGCAGCGCCTCGGGTACTAGCGGATACAATGAGCAGTTCTTC.

The rearrangement links TRBV18 to TRBJ2-1, with 13 bases that match TRBD2. The CDR3 is 16 residues long. Germline V CDR1 and CDR2: KGHSH, LQKENI. V shed 3 bases, J shed 10 bases, and the junction held 9 bases outside the gene matches. The CDR3 sequence is CASSPPGLAGVTEQFF. The CDR3 bases are TGTGCCAGCTCACCCCCCGGACTAGCGGGAGTGACAGAGCAGTTCTTC.

The rearrangement joins TRBV2 to TRBJ2-3; D is perhaps TRBD2 (5 bases). The CDR3 totals 16 residues. Trimming removed 4 bases at V and 0 bases at J, with 14 bases between. CDR1 is SNHLY and CDR2 is FYNNEI in the germline V gene. This CDR3 reads CASSVTSGGSTDTQYF. CDR3 nucleotide sequence: TGTGCCAGCAGTGTGACCAGCGGAGGTAGCACAGATACGCAGTATTTT.

This chain connects TRBV9 to TRBJ1-6; 7 bases align to TRBD1. V was clipped by 2 bases and J by 8 bases; unmatched bases: 13. This CDR3 contains 17 residues. In germline, CDR1 is SGDLS, CDR2 YYNGEE. CDR3 nucleotide sequence: TGTGCCAGCAGCGTCCGGACAGGTGGGGGGCTGGATTCACCCCTCCACTTT. The encoded protein is CASSVRTGGGLDSPLHF.

The J gene is TRBJ1-4, the V gene TRBV19; no reliable D call. With 4 bases removed from V and 2 bases from J, the gap between germline ends came to 14 bases. CDR1 LNHDA and CDR2 SQIVND come from the germline V gene (reference sequence). CDR3 size: 16 residues. The CDR3 loop reads CASSTVSGITNEKLFF. Here the CDR3 DNA reads TGTGCCAGTAGTACGGTTTCCGGGATCACTAATGAAAAACTGTTTTTT.

This clone was detected only once. The chain couples TRBV4-1 to TRBJ2-6; the D gene is possibly TRBD2 (6 bases). Trimming cost V 1 base and J 0 bases, with 10 bases left between them. The CDR3 extends over 17 amino acids. The germline gives CDR1 MGHRA, CDR2 YSYEKL. The CDR3 region is CASSQVDGSSGANVLTF. In DNA form, the CDR3 reads TGCGCCAGCAGCCAAGTTGACGGGAGCTCTGGGGCCAACGTCCTGACTTTC.

The chain recombines TRBV7-9 with TRBJ2-1, with TRBD2 identical over 7 bases. CDR3 length: 15 residues. The germline V gene encodes CDR1 SEHNR and CDR2 FQNEAQ (reference sequence). V trimming: 5 bases; J trimming: 0 bases; junction bases outside the gene matches: 4. The CDR3 protein is CASSPTSASYNEQFF. The CDR3 DNA reads as TGTGCCAGCAGCCCTACTAGCGCCTCCTACAATGAGCAGTTCTTC.